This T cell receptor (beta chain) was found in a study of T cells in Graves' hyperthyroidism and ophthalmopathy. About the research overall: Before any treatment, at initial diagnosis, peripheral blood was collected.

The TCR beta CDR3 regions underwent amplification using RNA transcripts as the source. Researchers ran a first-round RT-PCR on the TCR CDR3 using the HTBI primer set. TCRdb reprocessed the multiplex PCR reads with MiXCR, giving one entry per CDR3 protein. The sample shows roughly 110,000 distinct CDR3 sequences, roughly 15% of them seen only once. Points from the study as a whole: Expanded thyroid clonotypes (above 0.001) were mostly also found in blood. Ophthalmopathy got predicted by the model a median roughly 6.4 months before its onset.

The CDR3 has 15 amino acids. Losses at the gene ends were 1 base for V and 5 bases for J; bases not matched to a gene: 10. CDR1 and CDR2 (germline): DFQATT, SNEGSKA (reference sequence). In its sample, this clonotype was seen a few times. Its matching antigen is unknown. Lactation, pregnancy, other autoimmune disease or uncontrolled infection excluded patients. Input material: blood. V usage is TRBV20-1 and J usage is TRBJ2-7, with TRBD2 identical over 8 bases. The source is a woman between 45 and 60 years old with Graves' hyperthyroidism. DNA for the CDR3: TGCAGTGCTAGAGCCCGTCCTTCGCGGGAGGACGAGCAGTACTTC. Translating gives CSARARPSREDEQYF.